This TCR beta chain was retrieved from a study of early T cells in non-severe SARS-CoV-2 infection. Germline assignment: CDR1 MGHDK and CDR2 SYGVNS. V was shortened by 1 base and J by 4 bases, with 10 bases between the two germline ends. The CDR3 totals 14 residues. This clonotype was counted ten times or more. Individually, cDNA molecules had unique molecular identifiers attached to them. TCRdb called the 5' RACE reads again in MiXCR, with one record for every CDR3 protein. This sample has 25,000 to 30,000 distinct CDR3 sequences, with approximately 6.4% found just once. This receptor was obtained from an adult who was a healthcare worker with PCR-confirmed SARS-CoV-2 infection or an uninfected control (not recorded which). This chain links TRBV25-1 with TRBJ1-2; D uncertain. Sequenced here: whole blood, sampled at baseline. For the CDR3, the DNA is TGTGCCAGCAGTGAATCCCCCAGGATCTATGGCTACACCTTC. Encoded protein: CASSESPRIYGYTF.